The clone carrying this TCR beta chain was found once. Its specificity is not known. TCRdb's copy holds only in-frame clones and misses some; the assay was immunoSEQ multiplex PCR. The sample lists over 1.4 million clones; approximately 96% were seen once. CDR1 is SGHRS, CDR2 YFSETQ, per germline. The CDR3 runs to 14 residues. Trimming removed 2 bases at V and 3 bases at J, with 12 bases between. The study drew its donors from healthy HIV-negative adults without recent acute infections or vaccinations. The data stem from a study of shared clonotypes between healthy human individuals. The study's findings and limits: Sequencing depth was predicted to influence how clonotypes are shared among donors.

The sequence was collected from a man aged 25 to 40 in good health. Sequencing was carried out using naive CD4+ T cells sorted from blood. Described subset: CD45RA+ positively selected. The V call is TRBV5-1, the J call TRBJ2-7, with D maybe TRBD2 (6 bases). The CDR3: CASSFTGLIYEQYF. CDR3 DNA: TGCGCCAGCAGCTTCACGGGACTCATCTACGAGCAGTACTTC.